The clone carrying this T cell receptor (beta chain) was picked up one time. V lost 1 base to trimming and J lost 8 bases, with 11 bases between them. The CDR3 is 13 amino acids. From germline, CDR1 is LGHNT and CDR2 FRNRAP. Reverse transcription used about 0.45 to 1 ug RNA and random hexamers. Amplification of TCR beta CDR3 across 54 Vbeta and 13 Jbeta was performed with immunoSEQ multiplex PCR. One entry per CDR3 protein, called by TCRdb with MiXCR from the immunoSEQ multiplex PCR reads. The data show nearly 110,000 distinct CDR3 sequences, approximately 94% seen once. The entry originates in a study of CD8 T cells in Susac syndrome.

The sequence was obtained from a human donor with Susac syndrome. The J gene is TRBJ1-2, the V gene TRBV12-5; TRBD1 might be the D (6 bases). The sample comprised CD8+ T cells from PBMCs. For the CDR3, the DNA is TGTGCTAGTGGTTTGGACAGGGCTGGCGGCTACACCTTC. Residues: CASGLDRAGGYTF.